This TCR beta chain was sequenced during a study of CD8+ T cells in alopecia areata. Turning to the study itself: Treated patients received oral tofacitinib, 5 to 10 mg twice daily. Treated patients' severity was scored by percentage of affected scalp area. Notes on the study in general: Tofacitinib delivered significant drops in scalp clonality and in expanded CD8+ clones among the top 100. Scalp repertoires also include resident alphabeta T cells from normal skin.

Comment on this clone: Antigen unknown.

Extracted RNA was reverse transcribed into cDNA, the sequencing template. The protocol was immunoSEQ multiplex PCR, while the TCRdb copy is restricted to in-frame clones and leaves out a portion. The sample lists some 45,000 clones, roughly 92% occurring once. Treatment noted: oral pan-JAK inhibitor, 5-10 mg twice daily. Trimming stripped 4 bases from V and 13 bases from J, with 8 bases between. Germline V gene sequence: CDR1 SEHNR, CDR2 FQNEAQ (reference sequence). The CDR3 is made up of 10 amino acids. The sample here was CD8+ T cells sorted from blood, taken at week 24, from a patient treated with tofacitinib. The receptor was derived from a human donor with alopecia areata. The chain has TRBV7-9 and TRBJ2-1; no reliable D call. The CDR3 reads CASSYDFQFF. The CDR3 coding sequence is TGTGCCAGCAGCTACGATTTCCAGTTCTTC. Filled out from reference TRBV7-9 and TRBJ2-1, the complete variable domain reads DTGVSQNPRHKITKRGQNVTFRCDPISEHNRLYWYRQTLGQGPEFLTYFQNEAQLEKSRLLSDRFSAERPKGSFSTLEIQRTEQGDSAMYLCASSYDFQFFGPGTRLTVL.